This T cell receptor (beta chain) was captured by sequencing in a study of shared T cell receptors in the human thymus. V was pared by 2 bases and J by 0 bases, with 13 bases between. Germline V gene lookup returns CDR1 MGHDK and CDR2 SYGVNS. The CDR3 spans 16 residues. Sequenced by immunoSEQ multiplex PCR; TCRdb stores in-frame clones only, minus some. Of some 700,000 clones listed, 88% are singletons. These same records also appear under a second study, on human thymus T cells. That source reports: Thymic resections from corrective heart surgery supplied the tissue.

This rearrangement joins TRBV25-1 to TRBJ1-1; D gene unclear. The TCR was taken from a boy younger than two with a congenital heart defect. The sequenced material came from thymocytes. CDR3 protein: CASSEEPHHMNTEAFF. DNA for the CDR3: TGTGCCAGCAGTGAAGAACCCCACCACATGAACACTGAAGCTTTCTTT.